A single sample is the source of the 8 T cell receptor beta chains below, sequenced in a study of T cells expressing NK-cell markers. TCRdb reprocessed the 5' RACE reads, keeping one entry per CDR3 protein, no DNA. The specimen's table records 200,000 to 300,000 distinct CDR3 sequences. Specimen: blood T cells: a sorted CD56 or NKG2C T cell subset, CD4+ or CD8+ T cells, or bulk PBMC T cells (not recorded which). These receptors came from a man younger than 30 in good health.

The chain joins TRBV29-1 to TRBJ1-4; TCRdb's D call of TRBD1 is untestable without DNA. Germline CDR1 and CDR2: SQVTM and ANQGSEA. CDR3 length equals 15 residues. CDR3 sequence reads: CSVRLQDATNEKLFF.

V and J are TRBV30 and TRBJ2-2; TCRdb outputs TRBD1, but without DNA this stays unchecked. Germline CDR1 is GTSNPN and CDR2 is SVGIG (reference sequence). The length of the CDR3 is 14 residues. This CDR3 reads CAWSVWPRVGELFF.

J is TRBJ1-5 and V is TRBV27; TCRdb indicates TRBD1, and absent DNA this call remains unverified. The CDR3 contains 15 residues. Germline CDR1 reads MNHEY; CDR2 reads SMNVEV (reference sequence). CDR3 loop: CASSLSETGGQPQHF.

The rearrangement joins TRBV30 to TRBJ1-5; TCRdb's assignment of TRBD1 cannot be checked, as there is no DNA. There are 16 residues in the CDR3. Per germline, CDR1 GTSNPN and CDR2 SVGIG (reference sequence). The CDR3 loop is CAWSSAGDLGDQPQHF.

The rearrangement links TRBV6-5 to TRBJ2-7; TCRdb's D gene call, TRBD1, goes unchecked for lack of DNA. Germline lookup yields CDR1 MNHEY and CDR2 SVGAGI. The CDR3 covers 15 residues. CDR3 loop: CASSYGAESSYEQYF.

The gene calls are TRBV6-2 or TRBV6-3 and TRBJ2-7; TCRdb's D call, TRBD2, is unchecked because there is no DNA. The V gene's germline CDR1 is MNHEY and CDR2 SVGEGT. The CDR3 sequence is 18 residues long. CDR3 loop: CASSFTLGLAVTMREQYF.

CDR3 loop: CASSRQTGEQETQYF. The chain couples TRBV4-3 to TRBJ2-5; the TCRdb call, TRBD1, lacks DNA for checking. The V gene's germline CDR1 is LGHNA and CDR2 YSLEER. The CDR3 extends over 15 amino acids.

The chain couples TRBV5-7 to TRBJ2-7. TRBV5-7 is treated as an ORF (open reading frame) with a function not yet certain. This CDR3 contains 13 residues. The CDR3 loop is CASSLGLTYEQYF.